These 28 T cell receptor beta chains share one sample of origin, sequenced in a study of OX40 agonist ivuxolimab in advanced cancers. Repertoires were generated with immunoSEQ multiplex PCR, while TCRdb's copy carries only in-frame clones and drops some. The table has fewer than 65,000 clones, more than 80% seen once. The material was CD4+ or CD8+ T cells sorted from blood, obtained in a trial of the OX40 agonist ivuxolimab. Source of these receptors: an adult with an advanced solid tumor such as melanoma, head and neck, liver or kidney cancer.

The chain employs TRBV7-9 and TRBJ2-3; D uncertain. V dropped 1 base and J dropped 2 bases, with 7 bases sitting between them. The germline gives CDR1 SEHNR, CDR2 FQNEAQ (reference sequence). The CDR3 extends over 14 amino acids. CDR3: CASSLEPTTDTQYF. The CDR3 region has the DNA TGTGCCAGCAGCTTAGAGCCTACCACAGATACGCAGTATTTT.

This chain connects TRBV12-5 to TRBJ2-1; D ambiguous. This CDR3 is 13 amino acids long. Trimming cost V 1 base and J 4 bases, with 5 bases left between them. Germline loops: CDR1 LGHNT, CDR2 FRNRAP. The CDR3 reads CASGLALYNEQFF. The CDR3 DNA reads TGTGCTAGTGGTTTGGCCCTTTACAATGAGCAGTTCTTC.

V gene TRBV28 combines with J gene TRBJ1-4; D gene unclear. V lost 3 bases and J lost 12, with 8 bases in between. This CDR3 is built from 11 residues. In germline, CDR1 is MDHEN, CDR2 SYDVKM. The CDR3 DNA sequence: TGTGCCAGCAGTTTGCGGGCGGAACTGTTTTTT. As protein: CASSLRAELFF.

V and J are TRBV5-6 and TRBJ1-6, with TRBD1 as a possible D gene (6 bases). The CDR3 covers 17 residues. The ends were cut back, 4 bases at V and 0 bases at J, with 14 bases in the middle. Germline-derived CDR1 and CDR2 are SGHDT and YYEEEE. The CDR3 here is CASSVDRGASYNSPLHF. In DNA, the CDR3 is TGTGCCAGCAGCGTGGACCGGGGGGCCTCCTATAATTCACCCCTCCACTTT.

This clone is a singleton in its sample. The chain has TRBV7-6 and TRBJ1-6; 7 bases fit TRBD1. CDR1 is SGHVS and CDR2 is FNYEAQ in the germline V gene. The V segment lost 5 bases and the J segment 7 bases; nucleotides outside the gene matches: 5. This CDR3 spans 14 amino acids. CDR3 amino acids: CASSPGQTNSPLHF. The CDR3 DNA is TGTGCCAGCAGCCCGGGACAGACGAATTCACCCCTCCACTTT.

The chain joins TRBV6-1 to TRBJ2-1; 8 positions agree with TRBD2. The CDR3 totals 14 residues. With 11 bases clipped from V and 7 bases from J, the junction kept 13 bases outside the gene matches. Germline loops: CDR1 MNHNS, CDR2 SASEGT. The CDR3 nucleotides read TGTGCCGGCGATAGCGGGACTAGTGGGAATGAGCAGTTCTTC. This translates into CAGDSGTSGNEQFF.

This chain connects TRBV5-1 to TRBJ2-1, with 10 bases lining up with TRBD1. After removal of 4 bases from V and 8 bases from J, the junction contained 9 bases not matched to a gene. Germline V gene sequence: CDR1 SGHRS, CDR2 YFSETQ. The CDR3 extends over 15 amino acids. The CDR3: CASSPTPGTGDEQFF. The CDR3 bases are TGCGCCAGCAGCCCAACCCCTGGGACAGGGGATGAGCAGTTCTTC.

The rearrangement uses TRBV19 and TRBJ2-7; TRBD1 agrees at 8 bases. V dropped 9 bases and J dropped 2; count of bases not matched to a gene: 6. This CDR3 has 13 residues. The germline V gene has CDR1 LNHDA and CDR2 SQIVND (reference sequence). The CDR3 here is CASRDRTTYEQYF. The CDR3 DNA follows: TGTGCCAGCCGGGACAGGACCACCTACGAGCAGTACTTC.

The J gene is TRBJ1-1, the V gene TRBV6-5; TRBD1 aligns across 7 bases. With V trimmed by 4 bases and J by 0 bases, 8 bases remained unmatched. This CDR3 region has 16 residues. The germline CDR1 and CDR2 sequences are MNHEY and SVGAGI. CDR3 in DNA: TGTGCCAGCAGTTCTGCAGGGGGGAGGTTGAACACTGAAGCTTTCTTT. Translated, it gives CASSSAGGRLNTEAFF.

This rearrangement joins TRBV5-1 to TRBJ1-1; unclear D gene. This CDR3 is built from 16 residues. Germline V lookup: CDR1 SGHRS, CDR2 YFSETQ. Trimming took 2 bases from V and 1 from J, leaving 15 bases between them. The CDR3 reads CASSFVRTDKNTEAFF. DNA of the CDR3: TGCGCCAGCAGCTTTGTCCGCACAGACAAGAACACTGAAGCTTTCTTT.

The chain links TRBV5-8 to TRBJ2-3; perhaps TRBD2 as D (6 bases). V dropped 5 bases and J dropped 7 bases, with 14 bases sitting between them. The CDR3 has 13 residues. The V gene's germline CDR1 is SGHTS and CDR2 YDEGEE. The CDR3 spells CASRVGGENTQYF. For the CDR3, the DNA is TGTGCCAGCAGGGTGGGGGGAGAAAATACGCAGTATTTT.

The count of this clone is one. The CDR3 spells CASSLQVLWEQYF. CDR3 DNA: TGTGCCAGCAGCTTACAGGTACTCTGGGAGCAGTACTTC. The chain recombines TRBV28 with TRBJ2-7; D is perhaps TRBD1 (5 bases). V dropped 6 bases and J dropped 7 bases, with 16 bases sitting between them. The CDR3 contains 13 residues. Germline-derived CDR1 and CDR2 are MDHEN and SYDVKM.

This chain joins TRBV15 and TRBJ1-5; no firm D call. Trimming left V 0 bases short and J 0 bases short, with 18 bases between. The CDR3 is made up of 19 amino acids. Germline CDR1 reads LNHNV; CDR2 reads YYDKDF (reference sequence). The CDR3 coding sequence is TGTGCCACCAGCAGAGATGGAGGGAGGGAGGTCTATAGCAATCAGCCCCAGCATTTT. This sequence encodes CATSRDGGREVYSNQPQHF.

The chain has TRBV5-1 and TRBJ1-1; 12 bases match TRBD1. The CDR3 runs to 17 residues. The V gene end was trimmed by 2 bases and the J gene end by 4 bases; junction bases not matched to a gene: 9. Looked up from germline, CDR1 is SGHRS and CDR2 is YFSETQ. As DNA, the CDR3 is TGCGCCAGCAGCTTTGGTGCGGGACAGGGGGCGAGCACTGAAGCTTTCTTT. This encodes CASSFGAGQGASTEAFF.

The chain employs TRBV6-1 and TRBJ1-2, with D maybe TRBD1 (5 bases). Trimming pared 3 bases from V and 4 bases from J, leaving 15 bases between. The CDR3 is made up of 15 amino acids. Germline V gene sequence: CDR1 MNHNS, CDR2 SASEGT. CDR3 residues: CASSDFVGGSYGYTF. The CDR3 DNA follows: TGTGCCAGCAGTGATTTTGTCGGGGGTTCCTATGGCTACACCTTC.

For this clone: The same CDR3 arises from other DNA sequences in this sample as well. The chain uses TRBV5-1 and TRBJ2-2; unclear D gene. The V gene lost 2 bases and the J gene lost 1 base, with 9 bases spanning the gap. From germline, CDR1 is SGHRS and CDR2 YFSETQ. The CDR3 is 15 residues long. The CDR3 coding sequence is TGCGCCAGCAGCTTCGGCCAGGTGAACACCGGGGAGCTGTTTTTT. Its translation: CASSFGQVNTGELFF.

The chain links TRBV6-6 to TRBJ2-1; 10 bases fit TRBD1. The CDR3 is 15 residues long. The trim removed 7 bases at V and 6 bases at J, leaving 9 bases unmatched. Germline CDR1 is MNHNY and CDR2 is SVGAGI (reference sequence). Here the CDR3 reads CASNKLGTGVNEQFF. The CDR3 DNA reads TGTGCCAGCAATAAGTTGGGGACAGGGGTCAATGAGCAGTTCTTC.

This chain connects TRBV6-4 to TRBJ2-2, with 7 bases matching TRBD1. Germline V gene data show CDR1 as MRHNA and CDR2 as SNTAGT. The CDR3 extends over 14 amino acids. The V gene end was trimmed by 6 bases and the J gene end by 4 bases; junction bases not matched to a gene: 5. This chain's CDR3 is CASRPTGFTGELFF. For the CDR3, the DNA is TGTGCCAGCAGACCGACAGGGTTCACCGGGGAGCTGTTTTTT.

V and J are TRBV18 and TRBJ1-1, with D unresolved. The germline V and J ends were trimmed by 2 bases and 1 base, with 5 bases remaining between them. The length of the CDR3 is 13 residues. The germline CDR1 and CDR2 sequences are KGHSH and LQKENI. CDR3 bases: TGTGCCAGCTCACCAAACCAGAACACTGAAGCTTTCTTT. Its protein is CASSPNQNTEAFF.

As for this clone: Since no conserved phenylalanine or tryptophan closes the CDR3, a read error is the likely cause. The DNA is left out, because the CDR3 cannot be placed on it with certainty; the CDR3 is given as TCRdb lists it. The chain carries TRBV30 and TRBJ1-2. In germline, CDR1 is GTSNPN, CDR2 SVGIG (reference sequence). The CDR3 is 12 residues long, ends included. The CDR3 sequence: CAWSVASYGHTL.

This chain uses TRBV7-9 with TRBJ2-3, with D possibly matching TRBD2 (6 bases). Per the germline V gene, CDR1 is SEHNR and CDR2 is FQNEAQ (reference sequence). This CDR3 region has 17 residues. V was trimmed by 4 bases and J by 2 bases, leaving 19 bases between them. The CDR3, as DNA: TGTGCCAGCAGCTCATTATCGGCGGGGCCTCCCACAGATACGCAGTATTTT. Amino acid sequence: CASSSLSAGPPTDTQYF.

This rearrangement joins TRBV29-1 to TRBJ1-2; 8 nucleotides line up with TRBD1. V was clipped by 0 bases and J by 2 bases; unmatched bases: 5. There are 15 residues in the CDR3. Germline V lookup: CDR1 SQVTM, CDR2 ANQGSEA. CDR3: CSVEERDRINYGYTF. The CDR3 coding sequence is TGCAGCGTTGAAGAACGGGACAGGATCAACTATGGCTACACCTTC.

This clone was recorded only once. The CDR3 coding sequence is TGTGCCAGCAGCTCCTGGGGGACGGCAAGAACTGAAGCTTTCTTT. Translation: CASSSWGTARTEAFF. V gene TRBV5-5 combines with J gene TRBJ1-1; D may be TRBD1 (5 bases). V was pared by 3 bases and J by 5 bases, with 17 bases between. Germline V CDR1 and CDR2: SGHKS, YYEKEE (reference sequence). The CDR3 contains 15 residues. Using reference TRBV5-5 and TRBJ1-1 for the parts outside the CDR3, the full variable domain is DAGVTQSPTHLIKTRGQQVTLRCSPISGHKSVSWYQQVLGQGPQFIFQYYEKEERGRGNFPDRFSARQFPNYSSELNVNALLLGDSALYLCASSSWGTARTEAFFGQGTRLTVV.

The chain combines TRBV4-1 with TRBJ2-3; D unclear. Between the trimmed V and J ends, which lost 5 bases and 0 bases, there was a span of 6 bases. There are 13 residues in the CDR3. Germline CDR1 MGHRA, CDR2 YSYEKL. CDR3 residues: CASSSYSTDTQYF. The DNA of the CDR3 is TGCGCCAGCAGCTCGTATAGCACAGATACGCAGTATTTT.

J is TRBJ2-7 and V is TRBV6-1, with D possibly TRBD1 on 6 matching bases. The CDR3 is made up of 14 amino acids. V was trimmed by 6 bases and J by 3 bases, leaving 15 bases between them. The germline V gene has CDR1 MNHNS and CDR2 SASEGT. The CDR3 loop reads CASSRQVPNYEQYF. The CDR3 nucleotides read TGTGCCAGCAGCCGACAGGTACCCAACTACGAGCAGTACTTC.

This chain joins TRBV6-6 and TRBJ1-1; no definite D call. The CDR3 contains 13 residues. V lost 6 bases to trimming and J lost 6 bases, with 14 bases between them. Germline CDR1 reads MNHNY; CDR2 reads SVGAGI (reference sequence). The CDR3 here is CASSLDPGPEAFF. CDR3 nucleotide sequence: TGTGCCAGCAGCCTCGACCCTGGCCCTGAAGCTTTCTTT.

Notes on this clone: The same CDR3 is also encoded by other DNA sequences in this sample. The chain links TRBV5-1 to TRBJ1-5; D is unresolved. The V end was cut by 0 bases, the J end by 2 bases, with 9 bases between. CDR3 length: 15 residues. The germline V gene has CDR1 SGHRS and CDR2 YFSETQ. CDR3 amino acids: CASSLDPGGNQPQHF. DNA for the CDR3: TGCGCCAGCAGCTTGGATCCGGGTGGCAATCAGCCCCAGCATTTT.

The chain couples TRBV6-5 to TRBJ2-5, with a tentative D call TRBD1 (6 bases). TRBJ2-7 matches the DNA end more closely, so the J call is doubtful. The germline V gene encodes CDR1 MNHEY and CDR2 SVGAGI. The CDR3 length is 15 residues. CDR3 nucleotide sequence: TGTGCCAGCAGGACAGGCTTTTTGGGAACATACGAGCAGTACTTC. This sequence encodes CASRTGFLGTYEQYF.